The present T cell receptor (beta chain) was sequenced within a study of blood T cell repertoires in COVID-19. Study as a whole: The samples span acute and convalescent COVID-19 from the United States, Italy and Spain.

Assay: immunoSEQ multiplex PCR; the TCRdb copy retains only in-frame clones and omits some. Of about 480,000 clones listed, 85% to 90% are singletons. The age range of participants was about 18 to 90 years, with residence in more than 20 US areas. Recovered participants had two consecutive negative NP/OP PCR tests, healthcare professional clearance, or symptom resolution. The TCR was taken from a woman in her thirties or forties who had recovered from COVID-19. The specimen sequenced was PBMCs or T cells enriched from blood (not recorded which).

The CDR3, as DNA: TGTGCCAGCAGCTTCGAGATAAGACTAGCGGGAGGCCCCGCCTACAATGAGCAGTTCTTC. This sequence encodes CASSFEIRLAGGPAYNEQFF. The chain combines TRBV11-3 with TRBJ2-1; TRBD2 agrees at 13 bases. The junction had 13 bases not matched to a gene; V was cut back by 3 bases and J by 2 bases. Per the germline V gene, CDR1 is SGHNT and CDR2 is YENEEA. This CDR3 is 20 amino acids long.